The clone carrying this T cell receptor (beta chain) was found many times. Its target is unknown. This sample is drawn from a study of T cells in Graves' hyperthyroidism and ophthalmopathy. TCR beta CDR3 regions were amplified from RNA. The HTBI primer set drove a first-round RT-PCR of the TCR CDR3. TCRdb re-derived calls from the multiplex PCR reads in MiXCR, one entry per CDR3 protein. The data contain about 570,000 distinct CDR3 sequences, 11% to 15% of them singletons. Recently diagnosed hyperthyroidism of less than 2 months' duration affected patients aged 18 to 65. V gave up 5 bases and J gave up 4 bases, with 12 bases separating them. Germline V gives CDR1 MNHNS, CDR2 SASEGT. The CDR3 length is 13 residues. General study points: Separation of ophthalmopathy from stable hyperthyroidism was achieved by a 13 V-J model.

The sample taken for sequencing was blood. The clonotype originates from a woman between 40 and 50 years old with Graves' hyperthyroidism. This chain links TRBV6-1 with TRBJ2-7; D tentatively reads TRBD1 or TRBD2 (5 bases each). The CDR3 DNA sequence: TGTGCCAGCAGTCGGTCCGGGACGTACGAGCAGTACTTC. The encoded protein is CASSRSGTYEQYF.